This T cell receptor beta chain was captured by sequencing in a study of blood T cell repertoires in COVID-19. Study-wide context: Material from acute and convalescent COVID-19 was sourced from the United States, Italy and Spain. PBMCs, B-cell-depleted T cells, or T cells provided the cDNA or gDNA that made up the material.

In the authors' workflow: Estimation of nucleated cell counts was performed using reference gene primer amplification. TCRdb's table, derived via immunoSEQ multiplex PCR, lists solely in-frame clones and lacks some. V, J and clone size were drawn from that table, and D and trimming were deduced from the DNA. This sample has 300,000 to 350,000 clones, with approximately 89% found just once. The sequencing input was peripheral blood. The receptor comes from a woman aged 18-29 years who had recovered from COVID-19.

CDR3 sequence reads: CASSEAGLSEKLFF. The CDR3 nucleotides are TGTGCCAGCAGTGAGGCGGGACTGAGTGAAAAACTGTTTTTT. This chain links TRBV25-1 with TRBJ1-4; D is possibly TRBD1 (5 bases). This CDR3 spans 14 amino acids. Trimming cost V 3 bases and J 7 bases, with 12 bases left between them. Germline V CDR1 and CDR2: MGHDK, SYGVNS.